This paragraph covers one TCR beta chain sequence. Its antigen is not identified. This record comes from a study of brain T cells in children with intractable seizures. Broader study findings: HCMV serostatus was not known, and viral specificity came from CDR3 similarity only.

The assay was immunoSEQ multiplex PCR, and TCRdb's table has in-frame clones only and misses some. The table has 60,000 to 85,000 clones, 90% to 95% seen once; the top ten hold 1.5%. J lost 5 bases, V lost 8 bases, and 0 bases had no gene match. The CDR3 is 11 amino acids. Germline values: CDR1 MNHEY, CDR2 SVGAGI. Only cases whose brain tissue showed the highest T cell transcript signatures were sequenced. Pre-surgery treatment included at least one anti-epileptic drug. The chain uses TRBV6-5 and TRBJ1-1; 9 bases match TRBD1. The clonotype comes from a boy younger than two with tuberous sclerosis and intractable seizures. The source material was peripheral blood, sampled at surgery. CDR3 in amino acids: CASDRGTEAFF. CDR3 DNA sequence: TGTGCCAGCGACAGGGGGACTGAAGCTTTCTTT.